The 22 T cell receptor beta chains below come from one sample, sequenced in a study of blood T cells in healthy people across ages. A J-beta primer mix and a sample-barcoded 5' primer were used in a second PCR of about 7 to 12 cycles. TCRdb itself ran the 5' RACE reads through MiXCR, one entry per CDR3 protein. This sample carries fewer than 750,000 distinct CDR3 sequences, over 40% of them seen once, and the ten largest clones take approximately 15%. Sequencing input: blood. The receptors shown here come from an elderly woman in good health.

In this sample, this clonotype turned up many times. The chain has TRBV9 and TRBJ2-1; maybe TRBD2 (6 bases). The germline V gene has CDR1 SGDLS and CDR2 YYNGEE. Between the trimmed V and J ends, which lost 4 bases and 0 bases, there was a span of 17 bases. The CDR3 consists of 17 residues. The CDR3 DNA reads TGTGCCAGCAGCCCATCAAGCGGGTCGAGCTCCTACAATGAGCAGTTCTTC. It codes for CASSPSSGSSSYNEQFF.

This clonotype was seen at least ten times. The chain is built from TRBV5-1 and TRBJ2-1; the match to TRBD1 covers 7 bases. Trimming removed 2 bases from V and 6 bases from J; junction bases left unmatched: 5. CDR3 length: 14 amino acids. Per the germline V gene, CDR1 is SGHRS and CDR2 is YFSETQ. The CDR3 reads CASSLQGSGNEQFF. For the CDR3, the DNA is TGCGCCAGCAGCTTACAGGGGTCAGGCAATGAGCAGTTCTTC.

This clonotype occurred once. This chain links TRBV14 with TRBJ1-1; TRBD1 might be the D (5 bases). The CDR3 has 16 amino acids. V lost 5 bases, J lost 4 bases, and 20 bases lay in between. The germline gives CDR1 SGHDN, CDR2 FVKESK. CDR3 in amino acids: CASSLGRHGAGTEAFF. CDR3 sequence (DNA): TGTGCCAGCAGCTTAGGACGACACGGGGCTGGCACTGAAGCTTTCTTT.

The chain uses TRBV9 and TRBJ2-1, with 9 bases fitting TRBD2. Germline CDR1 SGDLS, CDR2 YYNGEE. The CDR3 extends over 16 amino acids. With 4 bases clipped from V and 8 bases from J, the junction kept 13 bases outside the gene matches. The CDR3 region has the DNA TGTGCCAGCAGCCCCAAAGCGGCTAGCGGGGTGCATGAGCAGTTCTTC. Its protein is CASSPKAASGVHEQFF.

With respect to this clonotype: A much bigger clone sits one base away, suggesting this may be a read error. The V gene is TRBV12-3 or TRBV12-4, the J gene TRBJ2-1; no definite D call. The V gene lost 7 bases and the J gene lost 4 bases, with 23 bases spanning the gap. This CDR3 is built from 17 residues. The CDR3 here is CASIPLGPPVSYNEQFF. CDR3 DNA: TGTGCCAGCATTCCGTTGGGCCCGCCGGTCTCATACAATGAGCAGTTCTTC.

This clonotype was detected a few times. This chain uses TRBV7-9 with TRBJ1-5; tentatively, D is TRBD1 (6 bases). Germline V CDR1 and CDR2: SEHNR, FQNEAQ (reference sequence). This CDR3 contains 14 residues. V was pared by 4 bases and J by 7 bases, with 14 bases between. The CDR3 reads CASSSLDSRQPQHF. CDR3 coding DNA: TGTGCCAGCAGCTCTCTGGACAGTCGACAGCCCCAGCATTTT.

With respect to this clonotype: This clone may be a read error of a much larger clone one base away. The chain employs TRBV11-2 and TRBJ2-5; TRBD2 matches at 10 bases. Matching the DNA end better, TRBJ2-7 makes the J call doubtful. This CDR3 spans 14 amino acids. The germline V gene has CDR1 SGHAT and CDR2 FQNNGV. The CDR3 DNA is TGTACCAGCAGCCCCCCGGGACTAGCGTTCGAGCAGTACTTC. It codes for CTSSPPGLAFEQYF.

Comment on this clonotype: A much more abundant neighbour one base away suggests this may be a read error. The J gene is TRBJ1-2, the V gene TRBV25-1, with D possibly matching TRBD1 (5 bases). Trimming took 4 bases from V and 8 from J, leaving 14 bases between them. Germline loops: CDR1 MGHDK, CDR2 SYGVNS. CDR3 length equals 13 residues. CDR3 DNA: TGTGCCAGCAGTGCACGGACAAACGGGGGCTACACCTTC. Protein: CASSARTNGGYTF.

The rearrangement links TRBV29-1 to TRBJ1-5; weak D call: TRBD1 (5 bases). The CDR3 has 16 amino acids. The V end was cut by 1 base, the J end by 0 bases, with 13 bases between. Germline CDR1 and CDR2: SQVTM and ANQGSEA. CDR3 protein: CSVEVQVLNSNQPQHF. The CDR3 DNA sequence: TGCAGCGTTGAAGTACAGGTCCTTAATAGCAATCAGCCCCAGCATTTT.

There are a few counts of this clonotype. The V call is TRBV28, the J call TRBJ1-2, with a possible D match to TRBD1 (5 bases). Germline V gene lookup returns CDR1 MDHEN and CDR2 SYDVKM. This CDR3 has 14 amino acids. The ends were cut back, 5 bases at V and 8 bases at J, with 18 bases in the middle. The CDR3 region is CASSPLQGSGGYTF. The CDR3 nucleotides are TGTGCCAGCAGTCCCCTGCAGGGAAGTGGGGGCTACACCTTC.

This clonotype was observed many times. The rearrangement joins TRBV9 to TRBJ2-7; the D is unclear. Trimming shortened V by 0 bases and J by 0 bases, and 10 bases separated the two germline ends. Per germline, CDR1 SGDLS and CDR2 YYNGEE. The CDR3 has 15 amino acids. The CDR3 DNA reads TGTGCCAGCAGCGTAGAGTCAGGAAGCTCCTACGAGCAGTACTTC. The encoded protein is CASSVESGSSYEQYF.

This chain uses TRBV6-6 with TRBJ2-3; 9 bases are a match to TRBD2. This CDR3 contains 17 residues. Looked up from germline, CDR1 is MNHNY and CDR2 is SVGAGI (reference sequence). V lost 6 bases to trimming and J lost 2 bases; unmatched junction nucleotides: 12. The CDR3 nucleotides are TGTGCCAGCAGGCCACTATTAGGACTAGCGACCACAGATACGCAGTATTTT. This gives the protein CASRPLLGLATTDTQYF.

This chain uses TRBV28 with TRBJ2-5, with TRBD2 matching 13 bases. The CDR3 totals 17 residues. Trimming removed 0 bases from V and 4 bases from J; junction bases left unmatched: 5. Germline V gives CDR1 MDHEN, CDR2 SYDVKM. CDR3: CASSLWGGLAGIETQYF. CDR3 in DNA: TGTGCCAGCAGTTTATGGGGGGGACTAGCGGGAATAGAGACCCAGTACTTC. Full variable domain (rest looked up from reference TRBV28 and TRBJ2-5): DVKVTQSSRYLVKRTGEKVFLECVQDMDHENMFWYRQDPGLGLRLIYFSYDVKMKEKGDIPEGYSVSREKKERFSLILESASTNQTSMYLCASSLWGGLAGIETQYFGPGTRLLVL.

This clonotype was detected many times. The CDR3 coding sequence is TGTGCCAGCAGCCAACGTGGGGTCTCCTACGAGCAGTACTTC. Translated: CASSQRGVSYEQYF. This chain uses TRBV3-1 with TRBJ2-7; D remains ambiguous. The CDR3 loop spans 14 amino acids. Germline V CDR1 and CDR2: LGHDT, YNNKEL (reference sequence). V gave up 2 bases and J gave up 0 bases, with 8 bases separating them.

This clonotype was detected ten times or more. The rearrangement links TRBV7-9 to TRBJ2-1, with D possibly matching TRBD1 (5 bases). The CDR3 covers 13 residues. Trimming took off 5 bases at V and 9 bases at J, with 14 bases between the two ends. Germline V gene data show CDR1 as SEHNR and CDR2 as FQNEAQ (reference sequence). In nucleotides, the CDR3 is TGTGCCAGCAGCACAACATCTAGGGGTGAGCAGTTCTTC. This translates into CASSTTSRGEQFF. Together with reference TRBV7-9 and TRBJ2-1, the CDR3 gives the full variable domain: DTGVSQNPRHKITKRGQNVTFRCDPISEHNRLYWYRQTLGQGPEFLTYFQNEAQLEKSRLLSDRFSAERPKGSFSTLEIQRTEQGDSAMYLCASSTTSRGEQFFGPGTRLTVL.

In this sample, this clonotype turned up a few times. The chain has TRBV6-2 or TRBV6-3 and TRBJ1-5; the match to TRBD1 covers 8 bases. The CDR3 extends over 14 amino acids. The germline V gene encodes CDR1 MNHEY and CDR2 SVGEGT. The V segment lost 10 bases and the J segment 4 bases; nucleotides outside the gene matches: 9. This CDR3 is CATADRGWNQPQHF. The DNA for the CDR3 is TGTGCCACCGCCGACAGGGGTTGGAATCAGCCCCAGCATTTT.

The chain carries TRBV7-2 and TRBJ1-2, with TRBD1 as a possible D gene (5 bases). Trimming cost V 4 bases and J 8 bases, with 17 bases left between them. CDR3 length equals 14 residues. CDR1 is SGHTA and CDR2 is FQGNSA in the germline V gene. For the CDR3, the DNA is TGTGCCAGCAGCTCGTTTGGAGGGGTGAACGGCTACACCTTC. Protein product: CASSSFGGVNGYTF.

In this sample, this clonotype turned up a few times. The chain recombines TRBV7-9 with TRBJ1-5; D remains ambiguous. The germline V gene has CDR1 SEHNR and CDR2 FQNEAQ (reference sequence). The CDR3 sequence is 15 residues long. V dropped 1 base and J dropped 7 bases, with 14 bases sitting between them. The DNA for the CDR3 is TGTGCCAGCAGCTTAGGATCCGACTTTGCCCAGCCCCAGCATTTT. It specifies CASSLGSDFAQPQHF.

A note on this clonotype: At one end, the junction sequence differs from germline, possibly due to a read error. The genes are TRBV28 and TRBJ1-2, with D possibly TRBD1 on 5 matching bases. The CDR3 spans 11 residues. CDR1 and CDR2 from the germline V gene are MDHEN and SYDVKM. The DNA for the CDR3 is TGTGCCGGCAGGGAGGGCCGTGGCTACACCTTC. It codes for CAGREGRGYTF.

CDR3 sequence reads: CASSSDSPSNYGYTF. The CDR3 DNA reads as TGTGCCAGCAGCTCGGACAGCCCCTCTAACTATGGCTACACCTTC. The V and J genes are TRBV7-9 and TRBJ1-2; D perhaps matches TRBD1 (6 bases). This CDR3 has 15 amino acids. V lost 4 bases and J 0 bases, leaving 12 bases between the germline ends. Germline V lookup: CDR1 SEHNR, CDR2 FQNEAQ (reference sequence). The full variable domain, rest sourced from reference TRBV7-9 and TRBJ1-2, is DTGVSQNPRHKITKRGQNVTFRCDPISEHNRLYWYRQTLGQGPEFLTYFQNEAQLEKSRLLSDRFSAERPKGSFSTLEIQRTEQGDSAMYLCASSSDSPSNYGYTFGSGTRLTVV.

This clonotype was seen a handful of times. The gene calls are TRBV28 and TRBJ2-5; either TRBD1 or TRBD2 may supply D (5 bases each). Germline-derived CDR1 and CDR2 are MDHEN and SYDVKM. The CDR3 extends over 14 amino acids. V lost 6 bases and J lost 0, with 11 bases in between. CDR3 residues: CASSGARNQETQYF. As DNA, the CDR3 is TGTGCCAGCAGCGGGGCTAGAAACCAAGAGACCCAGTACTTC. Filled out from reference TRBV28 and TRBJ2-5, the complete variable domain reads DVKVTQSSRYLVKRTGEKVFLECVQDMDHENMFWYRQDPGLGLRLIYFSYDVKMKEKGDIPEGYSVSREKKERFSLILESASTNQTSMYLCASSGARNQETQYFGPGTRLLVL.

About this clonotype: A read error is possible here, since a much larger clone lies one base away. The DNA for the CDR3 is TGTGCCAGCAGCTTCGCCCGTGGGGGCGGGAGCTCCTACGAGCAGTACTTC. Its translation is CASSFARGGGSSYEQYF. The genes are TRBV7-9 and TRBJ2-7; D possibly corresponds to TRBD2 (7 bases). The V end lost 3 bases, the J end lost 0 bases, and 18 bases lay between the germline ends. The germline V gene has CDR1 SEHNR and CDR2 FQNEAQ (reference sequence). CDR3 length: 17 amino acids.